This T cell receptor beta chain was sequenced for a study of blood T cell repertoires in COVID-19. Study information: In each case, the material was cDNA or gDNA derived from T cells, B-cell-depleted T cells, or PBMCs.

Living in 24 US areas, the participants were between roughly 18 and 90 years of age. Allocation to cohorts depended on clinical history reported by the participants. This CDR3 spans 17 amino acids. Trimming cost V 3 bases and J 1 base, with 18 bases left between them. The germline gives CDR1 SGHTA, CDR2 FQGNSA. TCRdb keeps only in-frame clones here, not all; method: immunoSEQ multiplex PCR. There are about 150,000 clones in the sample; over 75% occur only once, and less than 8.5% lies in the top ten. The chain is built from TRBV7-2 and TRBJ1-1; possible D gene TRBD1, 5 bases. The specimen sequenced was PBMCs or T cells enriched from blood (not recorded which). The origin of this receptor is a woman aged 50 to 65 who had recovered from COVID-19. The CDR3 DNA reads TGTGCCAGCAGCTTGAAGGCCCCAGGGATGGCGAACACTGAAGCTTTCTTT. Residues: CASSLKAPGMANTEAFF. The full variable domain, with the rest looked up from reference TRBV7-2 and TRBJ1-1, is GAGVSQSPSNKVTEKGKDVELRCDPISGHTALYWYRQSLGQGLEFLIYFQGNSAPDKSGLPSDRFSAERTGGSVSTLTIQRTQQEDSAVYLCASSLKAPGMANTEAFFGQGTRLTVV.